The rows below give T cell receptor beta chains drawn from one sample of a study of post-analysis software for immune sequencing data. TCRdb re-called the PCR reads through MiXCR, storing one row per CDR3 protein. The sample holds approximately 440,000 distinct CDR3 sequences; over 35% are singletons and the top ten take 12%. Input material: blood. The receptors stem from a girl between 5 and 17 years old with multiple sclerosis. Each CDR3 is given with its conserved first and last residue. Each record gives: J gene, V gene, clone size, D gene, CDR3 protein, CDR3 DNA. The D gene is left open where the match is weak. The size field is filled for only some rows; it gives once, few, many or a size class.

TRBJ1-2 TRBV9 . . CASRSGTGNYGYTF TGTGCCAGCAGATCAGGAACGGGGAACTATGGCTACACCTTC
TRBJ1-5 TRBV28 . . CASSSLDRNNQPQHF TGTGCCAGCAGTTCACTTGACAGGAACAATCAGCCCCAGCATTTT
TRBJ2-1 TRBV7-8 . . CASSATGRIYNEQFF TGTGCCAGCAGCGCAACGGGGCGGATATACAATGAGCAGTTCTTC
TRBJ2-7 TRBV4-2 . TRBD2 CASSQVLAGDRNEQYF TGTGCCAGCAGCCAAGTCCTAGCGGGAGACCGCAACGAGCAGTACTTC
TRBJ1-2 TRBV24-1 . TRBD1 CATSDRGPYGYTF TGTGCCACCAGTGATAGGGGGCCCTATGGCTACACCTTC
TRBJ2-7 TRBV20-1 . . CSARDIRRNEQYF TGCAGTGCTAGAGATATTCGAAGAAACGAGCAGTACTTC
TRBJ2-7 TRBV7-9 few . CASSGAAQYF TGTGCCAGCAGCGGGGCAGCGCAGTACTTC
TRBJ2-1 TRBV6-5 . TRBD2 CASSYTGLAGEYEQFF TGTGCCAGCAGTTACACCGGACTAGCGGGAGAGTATGAGCAGTTCTTC
TRBJ2-6 TRBV7-3 . . CASSSVLNGANVLTF TGTGCCAGCAGCTCAGTCCTCAACGGGGCCAACGTCCTGACTTTC
TRBJ2-5 TRBV24-1 . TRBD1 CATSETGGQGGETQYF TGTGCCACCAGTGAGACGGGGGGACAGGGAGGAGAGACCCAGTACTTC
TRBJ2-7 TRBV20-1 few . CSVPLSGSYEQYF TGCAGTGTCCCCTTGAGCGGCTCCTACGAGCAGTACTTC
TRBJ2-1 TRBV7-9 . TRBD2 CASSLRTSGKYEQFF TGTGCCAGCAGCCTTCGGACTAGCGGGAAGTATGAGCAGTTCTTC
TRBJ2-7 TRBV4-1 . TRBD1 CASSQVPGQGISYEQYF TGCGCCAGCAGCCAAGTTCCAGGACAGGGGATATCCTACGAGCAGTACTTC
TRBJ1-2 TRBV7-2 . . CASSLKVAYGYTF TGTGCCAGCAGCTTAAAGGTAGCCTATGGCTACACCTTC
TRBJ2-3 TRBV5-5 few TRBD2 CASSLLLAGADTQYF TGTGCCAGCAGCCTACTACTAGCGGGTGCAGATACGCAGTATTTT
TRBJ2-5 TRBV14 . . CASSQGLGSFGETQYF TGTGCCAGCAGCCAAGGCCTCGGGAGTTTTGGGGAGACCCAGTACTTC
TRBJ2-7 TRBV2 . . CASSKGQYEQYF TGTGCCAGCAGCAAGGGGCAGTACGAGCAGTACTTC
TRBJ2-5 TRBV27 . . CASSHRDRRGETQYF TGTGCCAGCAGTCACCGCGATCGGCGGGGAGAGACCCAGTACTTC
TRBJ2-7 TRBV2 few . CASTEGRYYEQYF TGTGCCAGCACTGAGGGCAGGTACTACGAGCAGTACTTC
TRBJ2-2 TRBV10-3 . TRBD1 CAIMGQSNTGELFF TGTGCCATCATGGGACAGTCGAACACCGGGGAGCTGTTTTTT
TRBJ2-1 TRBV10-3 . TRBD2 CAISETSGSEQFF TGTGCCATCAGTGAGACTAGCGGGAGTGAGCAGTTCTTC
TRBJ2-7 TRBV29-1 . . CSVRPGFGVEQYF TGCAGCGTGCGGCCAGGGTTCGGTGTCGAGCAGTACTTC
TRBJ1-1 TRBV12-3/TRBV12-4 few . CASSKGLSYTEAFF TGTGCCAGTTCCAAAGGGCTAAGTTACACTGAAGCTTTCTTT
TRBJ2-1 TRBV12-3/TRBV12-4 few TRBD2 CASGEAGGPWGNEQFF TGTGCCAGCGGGGAGGCGGGAGGGCCTTGGGGCAATGAGCAGTTCTTC
TRBJ2-7 TRBV12-3/TRBV12-4 . TRBD1 CASSYGTEDSYEQYF TGTGCCAGTAGCTACGGGACAGAAGACTCCTACGAGCAGTACTTC
TRBJ1-1 TRBV7-2 once . CASRSGMNTEAFF TGTGCCAGCAGATCCGGGATGAACACTGAAGCTTTCTTT
TRBJ2-3 TRBV29-1 . . CSGTVTDTQYF TGCAGCGGTACGGTCACAGATACGCAGTATTTT
TRBJ2-3 TRBV6-5 few TRBD2 CASSYGLAGTDTQYF TGTGCCAGCAGTTACGGACTAGCGGGCACAGATACGCAGTATTTT
TRBJ2-1 TRBV27 . . CASSLHAGSSYNEQFF TGTGCCAGCAGTTTACACGCGGGGAGCTCCTACAATGAGCAGTTCTTC
TRBJ2-7 TRBV29-1 . . CSVVGWRGSEQYF TGCAGCGTTGTAGGTTGGCGCGGGTCAGAGCAGTACTTC
TRBJ2-1 TRBV24-1 few . CATSDRASAYNEQFF TGTGCCACCAGTGATCGAGCGAGTGCCTACAATGAGCAGTTCTTC
TRBJ2-5 TRBV6-6 few TRBD2 CASSSLAGGTQETQYF TGTGCCAGCAGTTCTCTAGCGGGAGGAACCCAAGAGACCCAGTACTTC